This T cell receptor (beta chain) was captured by sequencing in a study of PD-L1 blockade in urothelial cancer. Overall study: Blood-derived samples held a median around 130,000 T cells.

Only in-frame clones appear in the TCRdb table, and some are missing; sequencing was by immunoSEQ multiplex PCR. The table lists about 38,000 clones, approximately 86% of them singletons. The time point here: peripheral blood 6 weeks after treatment start. CDR3 length equals 12 residues. Germline V gene sequence: CDR1 GTSNPN, CDR2 SVGIG (reference sequence). Unmatched junction bases numbered 7, after V lost 7 bases and J lost 4 bases. The chain carries TRBV30 and TRBJ2-7, with 7 bases fitting TRBD1. The source of this sequence is a man between 60 and 70 years old with urothelial cancer. Sequences were derived from PBMCs, sampled around atezolizumab (anti-PD-L1) treatment. The CDR3 loop is CASKGASYEQYF. For the CDR3, the DNA is TGTGCCTCCAAGGGGGCCTCATACGAGCAGTACTTC.